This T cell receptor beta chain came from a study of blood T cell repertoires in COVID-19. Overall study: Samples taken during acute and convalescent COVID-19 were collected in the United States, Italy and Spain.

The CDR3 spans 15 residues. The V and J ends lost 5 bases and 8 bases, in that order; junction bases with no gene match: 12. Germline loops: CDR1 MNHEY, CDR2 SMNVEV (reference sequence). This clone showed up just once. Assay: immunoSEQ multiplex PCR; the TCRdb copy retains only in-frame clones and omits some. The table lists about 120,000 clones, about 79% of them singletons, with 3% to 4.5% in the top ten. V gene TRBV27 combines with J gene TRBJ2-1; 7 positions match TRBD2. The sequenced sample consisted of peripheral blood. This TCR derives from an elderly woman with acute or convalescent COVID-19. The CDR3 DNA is TGTGCCAGCAGTAGGGGAGGGACTACCCGCGATGAGCAGTTCTTC. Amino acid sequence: CASSRGGTTRDEQFF.